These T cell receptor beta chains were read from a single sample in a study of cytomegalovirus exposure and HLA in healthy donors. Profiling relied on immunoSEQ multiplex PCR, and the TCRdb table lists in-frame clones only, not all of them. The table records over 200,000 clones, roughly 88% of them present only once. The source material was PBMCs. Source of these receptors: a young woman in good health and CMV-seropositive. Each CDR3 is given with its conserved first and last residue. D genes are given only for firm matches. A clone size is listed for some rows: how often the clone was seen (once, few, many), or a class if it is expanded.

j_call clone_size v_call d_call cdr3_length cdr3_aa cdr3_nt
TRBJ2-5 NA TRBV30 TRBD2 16 CAWSTGLAGDRETQYF TGTGCCTGGAGTACAGGACTAGCGGGAGATAGAGAGACCCAGTACTTC
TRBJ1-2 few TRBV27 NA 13 CASSLGQNYGYTF TGTGCCAGCAGTTTAGGACAGAACTATGGCTACACCTTC
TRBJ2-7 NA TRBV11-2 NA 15 CASSLEQPLSYEQYF TGTGCCAGCAGCTTAGAGCAGCCCCTATCCTACGAGCAGTACTTC
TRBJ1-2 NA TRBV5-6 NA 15 CASSLAGRANYGYTF TGTGCCAGCAGCTTGGCAGGGAGAGCTAACTATGGCTACACCTTC
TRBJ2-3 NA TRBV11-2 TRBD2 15 CASSLSGRLTDTQYF TGTGCCAGCAGCCTTAGCGGGAGGTTAACAGATACGCAGTATTTT
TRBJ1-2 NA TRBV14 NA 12 CASSSSNYGYTF TGTGCCAGCAGCTCCAGTAACTATGGCTACACCTTC
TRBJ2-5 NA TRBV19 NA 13 CASSITRGETQYF TGTGCCAGTAGTATAACCAGGGGTGAGACCCAGTACTTC
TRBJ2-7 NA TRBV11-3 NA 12 CASSSRTGEQYF TGTGCCAGCAGCTCCCGGACGGGCGAGCAGTACTTC
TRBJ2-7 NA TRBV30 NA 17 CAWSPSWGAPSSYEQYF TGTGCCTGGAGCCCCAGTTGGGGGGCTCCGAGCTCCTACGAGCAGTACTTC
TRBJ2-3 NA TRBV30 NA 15 CAWRSPVLSTDTQYF TGTGCCTGGAGGTCACCCGTCCTAAGCACAGATACGCAGTATTTT
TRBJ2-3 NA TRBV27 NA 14 CASSSDPSADTQYF TGTGCCAGCAGTTCGGACCCCTCAGCAGATACGCAGTATTTT
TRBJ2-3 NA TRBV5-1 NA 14 CASSPRGSTDTQYF TGCGCCAGCAGCCCGCGGGGAAGCACAGATACGCAGTATTTT
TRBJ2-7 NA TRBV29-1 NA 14 CSVEDRTGNYEQYF TGCAGCGTTGAAGATCGTACGGGTAACTACGAGCAGTACTTC
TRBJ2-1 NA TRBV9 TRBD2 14 CASSVGGRENEQFF TGTGCCAGCAGCGTAGGTGGGAGGGAGAATGAGCAGTTCTTC
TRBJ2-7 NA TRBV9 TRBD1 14 CASSAGQGIDEQYF TGTGCCAGCAGCGCGGGACAGGGGATAGATGAGCAGTACTTC
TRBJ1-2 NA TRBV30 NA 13 CAWSGGPHYGYTF TGTGCCTGGAGTGGGGGGCCCCACTATGGCTACACCTTC
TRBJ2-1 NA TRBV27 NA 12 CATRSSYNEQFF TGTGCCACGAGGAGCTCCTACAATGAGCAGTTCTTC
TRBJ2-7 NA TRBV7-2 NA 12 CASSLERAEQYF TGTGCCAGCAGCTTAGAACGGGCCGAGCAGTACTTC
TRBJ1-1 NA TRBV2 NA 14 CASTLLEGDTEAFF TGTGCCAGCACCTTGTTGGAGGGCGACACTGAAGCTTTCTTT
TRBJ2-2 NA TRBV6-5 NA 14 CASSRQPVTGELFF TGTGCCAGCAGTCGACAGCCAGTCACCGGGGAGCTGTTTTTT
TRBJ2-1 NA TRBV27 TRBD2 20 CASSLQPLRLAGGPGDEQFF TGTGCCAGCAGTTTACAACCGCTGCGGCTAGCGGGAGGGCCAGGCGATGAGCAGTTCTTC
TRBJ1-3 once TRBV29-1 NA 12 CSVETRGNTIYF TGCAGCGTTGAAACGAGGGGAAACACCATATATTTT
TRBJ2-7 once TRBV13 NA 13 CASSLGSRGEQYF TGTGCCAGCAGCTTAGGCTCCAGGGGCGAGCAGTACTTC
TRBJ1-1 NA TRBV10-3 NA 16 CAISQMGGTAGTEAFF TGTGCCATCAGTCAAATGGGAGGGACGGCGGGGACTGAAGCTTTCTTT
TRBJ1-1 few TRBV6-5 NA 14 CASSYGRRGAEAFF TGTGCCAGCAGTTACGGTCGCAGGGGCGCTGAAGCTTTCTTT
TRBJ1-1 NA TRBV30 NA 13 CASSDLGNTEAFF TGTGCCTCCTCTGATTTAGGGAACACTGAAGCTTTCTTT
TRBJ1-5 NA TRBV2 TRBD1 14 CAGRRTGANQPQHF TGTGCCGGGAGGAGGACAGGGGCAAATCAGCCCCAGCATTTT
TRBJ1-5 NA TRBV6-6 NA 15 CATTSFTDSNQPQHF TGTGCCACCACTTCCTTCACCGACTCCAATCAGCCCCAGCATTTT
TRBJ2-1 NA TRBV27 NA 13 CASSYEPRREQFF TGTGCCAGCAGTTACGAGCCTAGAAGGGAGCAGTTCTTC
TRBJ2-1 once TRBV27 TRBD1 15 CASSPGQVSRNEQFF TGTGCCAGCAGTCCCGGACAGGTCTCCCGCAATGAGCAGTTCTTC
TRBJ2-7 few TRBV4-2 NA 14 CASSQDSSSYEQYF TGTGCCAGCAGCCAAGATTCGTCGTCCTACGAGCAGTACTTC
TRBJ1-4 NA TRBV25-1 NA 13 CASSFSGNEKLFF TGTGCCAGCAGTTTTTCGGGGAATGAAAAACTGTTTTTT
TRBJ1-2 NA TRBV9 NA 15 CASSAARGWDYGYTF TGTGCCAGCAGCGCCGCCAGGGGTTGGGACTATGGCTACACCTTC
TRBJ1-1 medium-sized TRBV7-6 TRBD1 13 CASRQTGDTEAFF TGTGCCAGCAGACAAACAGGGGATACTGAAGCTTTCTTT
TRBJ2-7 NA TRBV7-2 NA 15 CASSPHYIAGGEQYF TGTGCCAGCAGCCCACACTACATCGCAGGCGGCGAGCAGTACTTC
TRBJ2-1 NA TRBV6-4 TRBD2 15 CASSVSGSLGNEQFF TGTGCCAGCAGTGTTAGCGGGTCTCTAGGGAATGAGCAGTTCTTC
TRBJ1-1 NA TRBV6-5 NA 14 CASTAGRLNTEAFF TGTGCCAGCACTGCCGGACGGCTGAACACTGAAGCTTTCTTT
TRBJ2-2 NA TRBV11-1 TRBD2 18 CASSSGLAGGRNTGELFF TGTGCCAGCAGCTCGGGACTAGCGGGAGGCCGGAACACCGGGGAGCTGTTTTTT
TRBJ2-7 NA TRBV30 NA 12 CAWRNSPREQYF TGTGCCTGGAGAAACAGTCCTCGCGAGCAGTACTTC
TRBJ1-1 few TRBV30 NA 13 CAWGRRLQPEAFF TGTGCCTGGGGCAGACGATTACAACCTGAAGCTTTCTTT
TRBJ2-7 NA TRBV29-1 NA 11 CSVEGRYEQYF TGCAGCGTTGAAGGACGCTACGAGCAGTACTTC
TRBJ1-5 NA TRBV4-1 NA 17 CASFPMLFRDAWQPQHF TGCGCCAGCTTCCCCATGTTGTTCAGGGACGCATGGCAGCCCCAGCATTTT
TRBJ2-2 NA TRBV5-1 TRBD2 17 CASSLETSGPVTGELFF TGCGCCAGCAGCTTGGAGACTAGCGGGCCCGTCACCGGGGAGCTGTTTTTT
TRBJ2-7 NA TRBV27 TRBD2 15 CASSKRLAGNYEQYF TGTGCCAGCAGTAAAAGACTAGCGGGTAACTACGAGCAGTACTTC
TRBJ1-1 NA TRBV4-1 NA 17 CASSQEGTLQGSLEAFF TGCGCCAGCAGCCAAGAGGGGACGTTACAGGGCTCCCTTGAAGCTTTCTTT